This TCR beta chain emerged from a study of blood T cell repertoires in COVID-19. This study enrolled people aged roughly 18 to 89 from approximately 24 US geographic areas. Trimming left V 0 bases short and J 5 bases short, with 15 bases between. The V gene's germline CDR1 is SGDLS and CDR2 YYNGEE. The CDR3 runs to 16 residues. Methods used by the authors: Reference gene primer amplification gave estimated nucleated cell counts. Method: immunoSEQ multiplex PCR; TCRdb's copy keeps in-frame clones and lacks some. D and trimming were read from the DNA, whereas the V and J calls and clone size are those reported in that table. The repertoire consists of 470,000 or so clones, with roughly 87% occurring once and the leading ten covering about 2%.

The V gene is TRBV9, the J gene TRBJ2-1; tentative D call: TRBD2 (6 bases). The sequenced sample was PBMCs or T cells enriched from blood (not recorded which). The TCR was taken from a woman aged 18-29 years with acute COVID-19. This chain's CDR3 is CASSVEVGGADNEQFF. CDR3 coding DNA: TGTGCCAGCAGCGTAGAAGTGGGAGGAGCTGACAATGAGCAGTTCTTC.